The 5 T cell receptor beta chains given below trace back to one sample, sequenced in a study of blood T cell repertoires in COVID-19 (dated by TCRdb to 2018 to 2021). Library prep was done by the immunoSEQ multiplex PCR assay. This is the immuneACCESS table as TCRdb keeps it, with only in-frame sequences that have V and J called. A part of the clones is gone; compared with another copy, unresolved V genes explain less than half, and the rest is unexplained. The sample includes 120,000 or so clones, with roughly 90% observed a single time. Over 7% of the sample is in the top ten clones. The specimen sequenced was peripheral blood. These receptors all stem from a human donor in a cohort sampled during active COVID-19.

The J gene is TRBJ2-7, the V gene TRBV19; 7 bases align to TRBD1. The germline CDR1 and CDR2 sequences are LNHDA and SQIVND (reference sequence). The V segment lost 4 bases and the J segment 0 bases; nucleotides outside the gene matches: 3. CDR3 length: 14 residues. The CDR3 region is CASSSRGISYEQYF. The CDR3 DNA follows: TGTGCCAGTAGTAGCAGGGGGATCTCCTACGAGCAGTACTTC.

The chain uses TRBV6-4 and TRBJ1-2; D perhaps matches TRBD1 (5 bases). V dropped 2 bases and J dropped 9 bases, with 16 bases sitting between them. CDR3 length: 14 residues. The germline gives CDR1 MRHNA, CDR2 SNTAGT. The CDR3 DNA reads TGTGCCAGCAGTGACGGGACTCAAAATCCCCGCTACACCTTC. Its protein is CASSDGTQNPRYTF.

This chain connects TRBV28 to TRBJ2-3; 14 nucleotides line up with TRBD2. Trimming cost V 2 bases and J 4 bases; bases outside gene matches: 2. Germline-derived CDR1 and CDR2 are MDHEN and SYDVKM. The CDR3 has 16 amino acids. CDR3 residues: CASSLGLAGGADTQYF. CDR3 nucleotide sequence: TGTGCCAGCAGTTTAGGACTAGCGGGAGGAGCAGATACGCAGTATTTT. Filled out from reference TRBV28 and TRBJ2-3, the complete variable domain reads DVKVTQSSRYLVKRTGEKVFLECVQDMDHENMFWYRQDPGLGLRLIYFSYDVKMKEKGDIPEGYSVSREKKERFSLILESASTNQTSMYLCASSLGLAGGADTQYFGPGTRLTVL.

The J gene is TRBJ2-5, the V gene TRBV6-5; 9 bases fit TRBD1. V lost 6 bases to trimming and J lost 5 bases; unmatched junction nucleotides: 7. The CDR3 spans 14 residues. Germline V lookup: CDR1 MNHEY, CDR2 SVGAGI. CDR3 in amino acids: CASRRDRVMETQYF. The DNA for the CDR3 is TGTGCCAGCAGACGGGACAGGGTGATGGAGACCCAGTACTTC.

The chain employs TRBV12-3 or TRBV12-4 and TRBJ1-2; D is unresolved. The CDR3 sequence is 13 residues long. V was trimmed by 1 base and J by 4 bases, leaving 7 bases between them. The CDR3 loop is CASSLGEGYGYTF. In nucleotides, the CDR3 is TGTGCCAGCAGTTTAGGGGAGGGCTATGGCTACACCTTC.